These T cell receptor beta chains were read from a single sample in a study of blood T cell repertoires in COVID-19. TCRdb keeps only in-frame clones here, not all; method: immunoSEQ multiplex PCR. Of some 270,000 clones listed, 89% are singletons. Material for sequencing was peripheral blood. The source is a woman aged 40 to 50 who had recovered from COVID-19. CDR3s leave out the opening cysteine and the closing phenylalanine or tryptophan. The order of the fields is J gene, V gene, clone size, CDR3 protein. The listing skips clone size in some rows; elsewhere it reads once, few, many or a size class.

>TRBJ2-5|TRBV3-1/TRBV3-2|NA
ASSQEGDLETQY
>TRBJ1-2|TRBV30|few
AWTVGGSGKFGYT
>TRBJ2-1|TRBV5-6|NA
ASSLGGGAYNEQF
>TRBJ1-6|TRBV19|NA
ASTRPNSPLH
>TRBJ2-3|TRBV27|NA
ASSLSINVAGGPAGTDTQY
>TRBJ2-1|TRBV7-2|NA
ASNTATSPEQF
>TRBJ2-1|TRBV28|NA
ASSYPEDAAFSGGAYNEQF
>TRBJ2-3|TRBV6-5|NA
ASNPSGGGADTQY
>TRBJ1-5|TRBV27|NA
ASSPAITGAQH
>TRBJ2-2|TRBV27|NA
ASSSDRGPNGELF
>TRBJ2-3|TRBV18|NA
ASSPAGVQDTQY
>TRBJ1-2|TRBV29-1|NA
SVEEMRQGWSGYT
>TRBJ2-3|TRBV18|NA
ASSPGRERSTDTQY
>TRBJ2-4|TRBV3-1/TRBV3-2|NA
ASSQLQGNIQY
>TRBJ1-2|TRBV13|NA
ASSQEGGTYGYT
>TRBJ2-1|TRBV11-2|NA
ASSSSDSYNEQF
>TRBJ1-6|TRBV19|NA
ASSWTGDSPLH
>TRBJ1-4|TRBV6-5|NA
ASSSPGGGGEKLF
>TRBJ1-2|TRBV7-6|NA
ASSPSGYGYT
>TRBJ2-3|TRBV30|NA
AWGGGYTQY
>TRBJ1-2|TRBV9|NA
ASSNGAADYGYT
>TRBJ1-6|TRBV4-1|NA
ASSQEQSGLNSPLH
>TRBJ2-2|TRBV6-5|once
ASSYFPSGGGELF
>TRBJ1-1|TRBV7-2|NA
ASSLLVGAVTEAF
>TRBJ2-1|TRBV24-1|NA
ATSGRGQGKNYNEQF
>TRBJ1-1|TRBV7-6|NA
ASSPGGTKGVTEAF
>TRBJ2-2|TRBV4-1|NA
ASSASGYRERDTGELF
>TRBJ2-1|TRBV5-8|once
ASSLGSLAGVNEQF
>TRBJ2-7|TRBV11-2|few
ASSHRGVMYEQY
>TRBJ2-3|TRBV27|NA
ASSQSPPGQTDTQY
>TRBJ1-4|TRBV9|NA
ASSVGTTNNEKLF
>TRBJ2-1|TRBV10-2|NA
ASSEWSAHDEQF
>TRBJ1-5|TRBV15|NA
ATSNRATGQPQH
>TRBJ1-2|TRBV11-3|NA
ASSGGGYQGYGYT
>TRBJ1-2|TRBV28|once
ASSLLSVVYGYT
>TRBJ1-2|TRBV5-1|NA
ASSYADSYGYT
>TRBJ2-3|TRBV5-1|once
ASTPQSGGAVDTQY
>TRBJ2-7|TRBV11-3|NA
ASSRQGGHEQY
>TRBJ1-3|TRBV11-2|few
ATKQGTGNTIY
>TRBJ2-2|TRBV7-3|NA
ASSSLGWAEGTGELF
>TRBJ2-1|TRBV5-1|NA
ASSFGIAGGSYNEQF
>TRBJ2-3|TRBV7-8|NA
ASSLARFPGANPDTQY
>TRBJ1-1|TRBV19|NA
ASSIPGQGGTEAF
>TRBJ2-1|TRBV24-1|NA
ATSDFSPLAGGPFNEQF